This is a list of T cell receptor beta chains from one sample in a study of OX40 agonist ivuxolimab in advanced cancers. The method was immunoSEQ multiplex PCR; TCRdb's version includes in-frame clones alone and lacks a portion of them. This table holds over 80,000 clones, about 85% found once. The material sequenced was CD4+ or CD8+ T cells sorted from blood, taken in a trial of the OX40 agonist ivuxolimab. These receptors all stem from an adult with an advanced solid tumor such as melanoma, head and neck, liver or kidney cancer. Each CDR3 is given with its conserved first and last residue. D genes are given only for firm matches. A clone size is listed for some rows: how often the clone was seen (once, few, many), or a class if it is expanded.

j_call: TRBJ1-5; clone_size: few; d_call: .; v_call: TRBV7-9; cdr3_aa: CASSLAAFEPQHF; cdr3_nt: TGTGCCAGCAGCTTAGCAGCCTTCGAGCCCCAGCATTTT
j_call: TRBJ1-4; clone_size: once; d_call: .; v_call: TRBV7-9; cdr3_aa: CASSVDMTQGKLFF; cdr3_nt: TGTGCCAGCAGCGTAGACATGACCCAAGGAAAACTGTTTTTT
j_call: TRBJ1-5; clone_size: .; d_call: .; v_call: TRBV4-1; cdr3_aa: CASSQTGTVSNQPQHF; cdr3_nt: TGCGCCAGCAGCCAAACCGGGACGGTTAGCAATCAGCCCCAGCATTTT
j_call: TRBJ2-3; clone_size: .; d_call: .; v_call: TRBV5-1; cdr3_aa: CASSFLADTQYF; cdr3_nt: TGCGCCAGCAGCTTCTTGGCAGATACGCAGTATTTT
j_call: TRBJ2-5; clone_size: .; d_call: .; v_call: TRBV30; cdr3_aa: CAWAPRQEGTQYF; cdr3_nt: TGTGCCTGGGCCCCCCGACAGGAGGGGACCCAGTACTTC
j_call: TRBJ1-4; clone_size: .; d_call: .; v_call: TRBV7-2; cdr3_aa: CASSLGRQLNEKLFF; cdr3_nt: TGTGCCAGCAGCTTGGGGAGGCAGCTAAATGAAAAACTGTTTTTT
j_call: TRBJ2-1; clone_size: .; d_call: TRBD2; v_call: TRBV13; cdr3_aa: CASSLVASGTLYNEQFF; cdr3_nt: TGTGCCAGCAGCTTAGTGGCTAGCGGGACCCTCTACAATGAGCAGTTCTTC
j_call: TRBJ1-6; clone_size: .; d_call: TRBD1; v_call: TRBV30; cdr3_aa: CAWSYTTGNSPLHF; cdr3_nt: TGTGCCTGGAGTTATACGACAGGGAATTCACCCCTCCACTTT
j_call: TRBJ2-2; clone_size: .; d_call: TRBD2; v_call: TRBV5-1; cdr3_aa: CASSLGGGAPTGELFF; cdr3_nt: TGCGCCAGCAGCTTGGGCGGGGGAGCCCCAACCGGGGAGCTGTTTTTT
j_call: TRBJ1-4; clone_size: .; d_call: .; v_call: TRBV5-5; cdr3_aa: CASSLVPGEKLFF; cdr3_nt: TGTGCCAGCAGCTTGGTGCCAGGGGAAAAACTGTTTTTT
j_call: TRBJ2-1; clone_size: .; d_call: .; v_call: TRBV18; cdr3_aa: CASSEQQLRNEQFF; cdr3_nt: TGTGCCAGCTCAGAGCAGCAGCTTCGCAATGAGCAGTTCTTC
j_call: TRBJ2-5; clone_size: .; d_call: .; v_call: TRBV5-8; cdr3_aa: CASSALGSTETQYF; cdr3_nt: TGTGCCAGCAGCGCGCTCGGGTCCACAGAGACCCAGTACTTC
j_call: TRBJ1-3; clone_size: .; d_call: .; v_call: TRBV7-9; cdr3_aa: CASSEAGRNSGNTIYF; cdr3_nt: TGTGCCAGCAGCGAGGCCGGACGCAACTCTGGAAACACCATATATTTT
j_call: TRBJ1-2; clone_size: .; d_call: TRBD1; v_call: TRBV27; cdr3_aa: CASSPTGYNYGYTF; cdr3_nt: TGTGCCAGCAGTCCGACAGGGTATAACTATGGCTACACCTTC
j_call: TRBJ1-2; clone_size: .; d_call: TRBD1; v_call: TRBV28; cdr3_aa: CASSSGQGTYGYTF; cdr3_nt: TGTGCCAGCAGTTCGGGACAGGGGACCTATGGCTACACCTTC
j_call: TRBJ2-3; clone_size: .; d_call: TRBD2; v_call: TRBV5-1; cdr3_aa: CASSLTSGSADTQYF; cdr3_nt: TGCGCCAGCAGCCTGACTAGCGGGAGTGCAGATACGCAGTATTTT
j_call: TRBJ1-1; clone_size: .; d_call: .; v_call: TRBV18; cdr3_aa: CASSGGTGINTEAFF; cdr3_nt: TGTGCCAGCTCAGGTGGTACGGGGATTAACACTGAAGCTTTCTTT
j_call: TRBJ2-3; clone_size: .; d_call: TRBD2; v_call: TRBV5-4; cdr3_aa: CASSFGGRARGDTQYF; cdr3_nt: TGTGCCAGCAGCTTCGGAGGGAGGGCCCGAGGAGATACGCAGTATTTT
j_call: TRBJ2-5; clone_size: .; d_call: TRBD1; v_call: TRBV7-2; cdr3_aa: CASSFNSGTAQETQYF; cdr3_nt: TGTGCCAGCAGCTTTAATTCCGGGACAGCGCAAGAGACCCAGTACTTC
j_call: TRBJ1-3; clone_size: once; d_call: .; v_call: TRBV13; cdr3_aa: CASSWRGGDHSGNTIYF; cdr3_nt: TGTGCCAGCAGCTGGCGGGGAGGGGATCACTCTGGAAACACCATATATTTT
j_call: TRBJ2-4; clone_size: .; d_call: TRBD2; v_call: TRBV6-1; cdr3_aa: CASSKGTSGRGGNIQYF; cdr3_nt: TGTGCCAGCAGTAAAGGAACTAGCGGGAGAGGAGGAAACATTCAGTACTTC
j_call: TRBJ2-1; clone_size: .; d_call: TRBD2; v_call: TRBV7-9; cdr3_aa: CASSSAGTSHSNEQFF; cdr3_nt: TGTGCCAGCAGTTCAGCCGGGACTAGCCATAGCAATGAGCAGTTCTTC
j_call: TRBJ2-1; clone_size: .; d_call: TRBD2; v_call: TRBV28; cdr3_aa: CASSLIQAGINEQFF; cdr3_nt: TGTGCCAGCAGTTTAATACAAGCGGGAATAAATGAGCAGTTCTTC
j_call: TRBJ1-4; clone_size: .; d_call: .; v_call: TRBV28; cdr3_aa: CASTGSWGAPWANEKLFF; cdr3_nt: TGTGCCAGCACCGGGAGCTGGGGGGCCCCGTGGGCTAATGAAAAACTGTTTTTT
j_call: TRBJ2-1; clone_size: once; d_call: TRBD2; v_call: TRBV29-1; cdr3_aa: CSVENLAGEDEQFF; cdr3_nt: TGCAGCGTTGAGAACCTAGCGGGAGAAGATGAGCAGTTCTTC
j_call: TRBJ2-1; clone_size: once; d_call: TRBD1; v_call: TRBV19; cdr3_aa: CASSHRGQGSEQFF; cdr3_nt: TGTGCCAGTAGTCACCGGGGACAGGGGTCGGAGCAGTTCTTC
j_call: TRBJ1-1; clone_size: few; d_call: TRBD1; v_call: TRBV7-9; cdr3_aa: CASSRAGTGKTEAFF; cdr3_nt: TGTGCCAGCAGCCGAGCCGGGACAGGGAAAACTGAAGCTTTCTTT
j_call: TRBJ2-1; clone_size: .; d_call: TRBD2; v_call: TRBV29-1; cdr3_aa: CSVASGRAGIRNEQFF; cdr3_nt: TGCAGCGTTGCTAGCGGGAGGGCCGGGATCAGAAATGAGCAGTTCTTC
j_call: TRBJ1-4; clone_size: .; d_call: .; v_call: TRBV29-1; cdr3_aa: CSVGHATNEKLFF; cdr3_nt: TGCAGCGTGGGACACGCAACTAATGAAAAACTGTTTTTT
j_call: TRBJ1-5; clone_size: .; d_call: TRBD1; v_call: TRBV28; cdr3_aa: CASSFLTGVNQPQHF; cdr3_nt: TGTGCCAGCAGTTTCCTCACAGGGGTCAATCAGCCCCAGCATTTT
j_call: TRBJ1-2; clone_size: .; d_call: .; v_call: TRBV6-4; cdr3_aa: CASSDSGYGYTF; cdr3_nt: TGTGCCAGCAGTGACTCCGGCTATGGCTACACCTTC
j_call: TRBJ2-3; clone_size: .; d_call: .; v_call: TRBV6-5; cdr3_aa: CASSANSRGLQEYF; cdr3_nt: TGTGCCAGCAGCGCAAACTCCCGGGGGCTTCAAGAGTATTTT
j_call: TRBJ2-1; clone_size: .; d_call: .; v_call: TRBV5-1; cdr3_aa: CASSLGAGRYNEQFF; cdr3_nt: TGCGCCAGCAGCTTGGGGGCGGGACGATACAATGAGCAGTTCTTC
j_call: TRBJ2-2; clone_size: .; d_call: TRBD2; v_call: TRBV11-2; cdr3_aa: CASSLGVTSGRVGELFF; cdr3_nt: TGTGCCAGCAGCTTAGGGGTGACTAGCGGGAGAGTCGGGGAGCTGTTTTTT
j_call: TRBJ2-1; clone_size: .; d_call: TRBD2; v_call: TRBV6-5; cdr3_aa: CASSLAGRYNEQFF; cdr3_nt: TGTGCCAGCAGTCTAGCGGGAAGGTACAATGAGCAGTTCTTC
j_call: TRBJ1-5; clone_size: once; d_call: .; v_call: TRBV30; cdr3_aa: CAWSEGTSNQPQHF; cdr3_nt: TGTGCCTGGAGCGAGGGGACGAGCAATCAGCCCCAGCATTTT
j_call: TRBJ1-6; clone_size: once; d_call: .; v_call: TRBV9; cdr3_aa: CASSVWDSGSPLHF; cdr3_nt: TGTGCCAGCAGCGTCTGGGACTCAGGATCACCCCTCCACTTT
j_call: TRBJ1-2; clone_size: .; d_call: .; v_call: TRBV2; cdr3_aa: CASSSQSPGNYGYTF; cdr3_nt: TGTGCCAGCAGTTCCCAAAGTCCCGGGAACTATGGCTACACCTTC
j_call: TRBJ2-2; clone_size: .; d_call: TRBD2; v_call: TRBV5-1; cdr3_aa: CASSRDYNTGELFF; cdr3_nt: TGCGCCAGCAGCCGGGACTACAACACCGGGGAGCTGTTTTTT
j_call: TRBJ2-1; clone_size: once; d_call: TRBD1; v_call: TRBV4-2; cdr3_aa: CASSQGGQGAGEQFF; cdr3_nt: TGTGCCAGCAGCCAAGGGGGACAGGGGGCCGGTGAGCAGTTCTTC
j_call: TRBJ2-1; clone_size: .; d_call: .; v_call: TRBV7-6; cdr3_aa: CASSLSEPGPGDNEQFF; cdr3_nt: TGTGCCAGCAGCTTATCAGAACCGGGGCCCGGGGACAATGAGCAGTTCTTC
j_call: TRBJ2-7; clone_size: .; d_call: .; v_call: TRBV11-3; cdr3_aa: CASSPQGGTSYEQYF; cdr3_nt: TGTGCCAGCAGCCCCCAAGGGGGGACCTCCTACGAGCAGTACTTC
j_call: TRBJ1-1; clone_size: .; d_call: .; v_call: TRBV28; cdr3_aa: CASSPQGFGTEAFF; cdr3_nt: TGTGCCAGCAGTCCACAGGGCTTCGGCACTGAAGCTTTCTTT
j_call: TRBJ1-3; clone_size: .; d_call: .; v_call: TRBV5-8; cdr3_aa: CASSLVWGPGNTIYF; cdr3_nt: TGTGCCAGCAGCTTGGTATGGGGGCCAGGAAACACCATATATTTT
j_call: TRBJ2-5; clone_size: .; d_call: .; v_call: TRBV4-1; cdr3_aa: CASSQIGEETQYF; cdr3_nt: TGCGCCAGCAGCCAAATAGGTGAGGAGACCCAGTACTTC
j_call: TRBJ2-4; clone_size: .; d_call: .; v_call: TRBV28; cdr3_aa: CASSPPGAGTKNIQYF; cdr3_nt: TGTGCCAGCTCCCCCCCGGGCGCGGGAACCAAAAACATTCAGTACTTC
j_call: TRBJ2-1; clone_size: .; d_call: .; v_call: TRBV14; cdr3_aa: CASSQGRYNEQFF; cdr3_nt: TGTGCCAGCAGCCAAGGACGGTACAATGAGCAGTTCTTC
j_call: TRBJ2-3; clone_size: once; d_call: .; v_call: TRBV2; cdr3_aa: CASKAGRAQDTQYF; cdr3_nt: TGTGCCAGCAAGGCGGGCCGGGCTCAGGATACGCAGTATTTT
j_call: TRBJ1-1; clone_size: .; d_call: .; v_call: TRBV10-3; cdr3_aa: CATADGTRDTEAFF; cdr3_nt: TGTGCCACTGCAGACGGAACGAGGGACACTGAAGCTTTCTTT
j_call: TRBJ1-1; clone_size: .; d_call: .; v_call: TRBV5-8; cdr3_aa: CASSLEARGFTEAFF; cdr3_nt: TGTGCCAGCAGCTTGGAGGCGAGGGGGTTCACTGAAGCTTTCTTT
j_call: TRBJ1-3; clone_size: .; d_call: TRBD1; v_call: TRBV19; cdr3_aa: CASSIRGQGVFGSGNTIYF; cdr3_nt: TGTGCCAGTAGTATTCGGGGACAGGGCGTCTTCGGCTCTGGAAACACCATATATTTT
j_call: TRBJ2-1; clone_size: .; d_call: TRBD2; v_call: TRBV6-1; cdr3_aa: CASRHYRAGGDEQFF; cdr3_nt: TGTGCCAGCCGCCACTATAGGGCGGGAGGAGATGAGCAGTTCTTC
j_call: TRBJ2-5; clone_size: .; d_call: TRBD2; v_call: TRBV18; cdr3_aa: CASSLLAGPGETQYF; cdr3_nt: TGTGCCAGCTCACTACTAGCGGGACCAGGGGAGACCCAGTACTTC
j_call: TRBJ1-4; clone_size: .; d_call: TRBD1; v_call: TRBV28; cdr3_aa: CASSSPTGATNEKLFF; cdr3_nt: TGTGCCAGCAGTTCCCCGACAGGGGCAACTAATGAAAAACTGTTTTTT